Detailed here is one T cell receptor beta chain. Germline V gene sequence: CDR1 MNHEY, CDR2 SMNVEV (reference sequence). This CDR3 has 15 amino acids. Deletions cut 5 bases from V and 3 bases from J, with 14 bases between. The sample belongs to a study of control samples from healthy donors and cancer patients. Measured with immunoSEQ multiplex PCR; TCRdb has only the in-frame clones, and not every one. The table shows tens of thousands of clones, with roughly 91% occurring only once. Sequenced material: blood. The chain couples TRBV27 to TRBJ1-5; possible D gene TRBD1, 5 bases. The sequence came from a man aged 30 to 45 in good health. CDR3 residues: CASSGGGTHNQPQHF. The CDR3 DNA sequence: TGTGCCAGCAGTGGGGGGGGGACGCACAATCAGCCCCAGCATTTT.